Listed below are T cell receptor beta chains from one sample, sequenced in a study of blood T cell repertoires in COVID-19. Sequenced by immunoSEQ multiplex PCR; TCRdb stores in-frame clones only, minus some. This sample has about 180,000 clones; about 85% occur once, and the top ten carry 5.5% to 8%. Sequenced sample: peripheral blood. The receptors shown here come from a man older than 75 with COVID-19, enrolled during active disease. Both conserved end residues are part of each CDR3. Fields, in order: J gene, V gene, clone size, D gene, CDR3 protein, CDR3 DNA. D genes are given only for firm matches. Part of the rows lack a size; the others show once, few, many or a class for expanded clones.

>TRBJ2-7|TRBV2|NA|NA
CASLSQGTSTGQYF
TGTGCCAGCCTTTCACAGGGAACCTCTACGGGGCAGTACTTC
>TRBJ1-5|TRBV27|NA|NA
CASSLHGGRGSQPQHF
TGTGCCAGCAGTCTCCATGGGGGCAGGGGCTCTCAGCCCCAGCATTTT
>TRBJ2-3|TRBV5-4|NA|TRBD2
CASSFPSGGADTQYF
TGTGCCAGCAGCTTCCCTAGCGGGGGGGCAGATACGCAGTATTTT
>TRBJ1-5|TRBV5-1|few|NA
CASSLDGVGSQPQHF
TGCGCCAGCAGCTTGGACGGGGTAGGAAGTCAGCCCCAGCATTTT
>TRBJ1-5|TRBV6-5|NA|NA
CASRPADNQPQHF
TGTGCCAGCAGGCCAGCGGACAATCAGCCCCAGCATTTT
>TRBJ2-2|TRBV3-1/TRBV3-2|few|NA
CASSRPGVETGELFF
TGTGCCAGCAGCCGGCCAGGGGTTGAGACCGGGGAGCTGTTTTTT
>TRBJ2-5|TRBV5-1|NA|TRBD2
CASSLPPSGGTETQYF
TGCGCCAGCAGCTTGCCCCCTAGCGGGGGGACGGAGACCCAGTACTTC
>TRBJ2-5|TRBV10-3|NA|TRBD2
CAISGTSQETQYF
TGTGCCATCAGTGGGACTAGCCAAGAGACCCAGTACTTC
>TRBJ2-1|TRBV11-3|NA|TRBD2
CASSSRSGGAYNEQFF
TGTGCCAGCAGTTCTCGGAGCGGGGGGGCATACAATGAGCAGTTCTTC
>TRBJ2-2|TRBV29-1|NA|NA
CSVDPGQSNTGELFF
TGCAGCGTTGATCCCGGACAATCGAACACCGGGGAGCTGTTTTTT
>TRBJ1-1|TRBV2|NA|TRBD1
CASRGQGRLDTEAFF
TGTGCCAGCAGGGGACAGGGAAGGCTTGACACTGAAGCTTTCTTT
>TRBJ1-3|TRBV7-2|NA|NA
CASSGQTGGPGNTIYF
TGTGCCAGCAGCGGACAGACAGGAGGTCCTGGAAACACCATATATTTT
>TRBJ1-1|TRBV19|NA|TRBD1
CASSLTGAARTEAFF
TGTGCCAGTAGTCTTACAGGGGCCGCCCGGACTGAAGCTTTCTTT
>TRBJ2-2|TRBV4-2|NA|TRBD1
CASSQVVTGARNTGELFF
TGTGCCAGCAGCCAAGTAGTTACAGGGGCGCGGAACACCGGGGAGCTGTTTTTT
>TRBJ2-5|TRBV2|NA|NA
CASSLRKLGETQYF
TGTGCCAGCAGTTTGAGGAAGCTTGGGGAGACCCAGTACTTC
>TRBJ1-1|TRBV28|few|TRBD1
CASSFRRDRGEAFF
TGTGCCAGCAGTTTCCGCCGGGACAGGGGTGAAGCTTTCTTT
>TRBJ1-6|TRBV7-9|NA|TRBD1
CASSFDRGNSPLHF
TGTGCCAGCAGCTTCGACAGGGGTAATTCACCCCTCCACTTT
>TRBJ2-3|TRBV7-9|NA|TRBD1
CASSLVGGLDTQYF
TGTGCCAGCAGCTTAGTAGGGGGCCTAGATACGCAGTATTTT
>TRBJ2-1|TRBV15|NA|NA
CATSRDQVRNEQFF
TGTGCCACCAGCAGAGATCAGGTCCGGAATGAGCAGTTCTTC
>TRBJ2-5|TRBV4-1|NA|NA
CASSQDERRGAGSSETQYF
TGCGCCAGCAGCCAAGATGAAAGGCGCGGGGCGGGGTCCTCGGAGACCCAGTACTTC
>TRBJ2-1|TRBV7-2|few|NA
CASSFLPGVEQFF
TGTGCCAGCAGCTTTCTTCCCGGGGTTGAGCAGTTCTTC